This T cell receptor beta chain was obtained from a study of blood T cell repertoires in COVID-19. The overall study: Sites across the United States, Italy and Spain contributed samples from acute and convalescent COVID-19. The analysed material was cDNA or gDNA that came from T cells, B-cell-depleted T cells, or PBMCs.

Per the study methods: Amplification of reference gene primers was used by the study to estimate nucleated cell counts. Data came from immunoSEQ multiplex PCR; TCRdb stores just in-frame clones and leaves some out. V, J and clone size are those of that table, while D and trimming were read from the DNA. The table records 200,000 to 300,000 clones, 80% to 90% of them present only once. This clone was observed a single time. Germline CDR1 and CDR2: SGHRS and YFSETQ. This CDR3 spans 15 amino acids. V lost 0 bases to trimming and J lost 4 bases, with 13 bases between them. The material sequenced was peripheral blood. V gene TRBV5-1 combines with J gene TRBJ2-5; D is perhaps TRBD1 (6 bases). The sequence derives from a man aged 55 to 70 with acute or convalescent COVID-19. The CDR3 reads CASSLAAGVAETQYF. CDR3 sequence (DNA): TGCGCCAGCAGCTTGGCCGCAGGGGTGGCAGAGACCCAGTACTTC. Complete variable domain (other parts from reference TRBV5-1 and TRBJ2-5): KAGVTQTPRYLIKTRGQQVTLSCSPISGHRSVSWYQQTPGQGLQFLFEYFSETQRNKGNFPGRFSGRQFSNSRSEMNVSTLELGDSALYLCASSLAAGVAETQYFGPGTRLLVL.